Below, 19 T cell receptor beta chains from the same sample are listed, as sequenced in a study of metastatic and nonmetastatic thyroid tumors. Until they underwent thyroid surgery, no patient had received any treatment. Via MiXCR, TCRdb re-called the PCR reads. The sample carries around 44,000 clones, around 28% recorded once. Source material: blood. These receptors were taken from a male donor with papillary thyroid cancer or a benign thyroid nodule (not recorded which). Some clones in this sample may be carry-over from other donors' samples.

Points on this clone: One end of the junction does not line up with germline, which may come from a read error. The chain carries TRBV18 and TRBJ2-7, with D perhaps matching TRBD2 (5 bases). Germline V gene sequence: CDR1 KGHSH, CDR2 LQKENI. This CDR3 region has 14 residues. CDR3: CACSRGSGTSEQNF. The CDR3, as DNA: TGTGCCTGCTCCCGCGGGTCCGGAACCTCCGAGCAGAACTTC.

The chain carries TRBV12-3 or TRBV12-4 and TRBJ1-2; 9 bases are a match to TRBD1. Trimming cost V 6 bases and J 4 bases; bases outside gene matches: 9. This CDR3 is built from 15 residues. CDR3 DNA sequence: TGTGCCAGCAGACCCGTGACAGGGGGACTCTATGGCTACACCTTC. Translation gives CASRPVTGGLYGYTF.

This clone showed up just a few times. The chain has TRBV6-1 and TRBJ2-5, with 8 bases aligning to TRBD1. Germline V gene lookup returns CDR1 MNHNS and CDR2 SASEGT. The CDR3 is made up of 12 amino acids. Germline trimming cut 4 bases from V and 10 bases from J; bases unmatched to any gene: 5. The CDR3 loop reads CASSGDRWFQYF. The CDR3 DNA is TGTGCCAGCAGTGGGGACAGGTGGTTCCAGTACTTC.

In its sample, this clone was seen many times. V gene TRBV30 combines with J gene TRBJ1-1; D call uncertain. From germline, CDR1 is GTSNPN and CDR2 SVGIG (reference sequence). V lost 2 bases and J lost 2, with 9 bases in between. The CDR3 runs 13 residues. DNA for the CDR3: TGTGCCTGGAGTTGGCTGCCCAACACTGAAGCTTTCTTT. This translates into CAWSWLPNTEAFF. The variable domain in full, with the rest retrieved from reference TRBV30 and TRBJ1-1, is SQTIHQWPATLVQPVGSPLSLECTVEGTSNPNLYWYRQAAGRGLQLLFYSVGIGQISSEVPQNLSASRPQDRQFILSSKKLLLSDSGFYLCAWSWLPNTEAFFGQGTRLTVV.

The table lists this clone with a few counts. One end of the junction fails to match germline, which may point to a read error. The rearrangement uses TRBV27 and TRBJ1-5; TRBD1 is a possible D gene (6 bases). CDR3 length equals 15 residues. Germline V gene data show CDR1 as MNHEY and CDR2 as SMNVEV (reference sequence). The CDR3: CANSFSAQGWQPQHF. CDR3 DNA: TGTGCCAACAGTTTTTCGGCACAGGGCTGGCAGCCCCAGCATTTT.

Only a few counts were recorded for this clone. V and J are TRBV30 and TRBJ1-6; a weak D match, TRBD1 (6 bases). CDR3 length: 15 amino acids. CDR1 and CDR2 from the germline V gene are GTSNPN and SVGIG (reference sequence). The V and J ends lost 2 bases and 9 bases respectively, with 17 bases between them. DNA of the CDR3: TGTGCCTGGAGTCCGGACAGTCTGAGGGTTTCACCCCTCCACTTT. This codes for CAWSPDSLRVSPLHF.

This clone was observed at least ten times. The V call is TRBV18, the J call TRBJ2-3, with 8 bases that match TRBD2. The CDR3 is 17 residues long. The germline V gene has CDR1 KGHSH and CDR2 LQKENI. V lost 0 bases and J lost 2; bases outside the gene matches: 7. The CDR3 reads CASSPPNGGDYTDTQYF. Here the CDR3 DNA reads TGTGCCAGCTCACCACCAAACGGGGGGGATTACACAGATACGCAGTATTTT.

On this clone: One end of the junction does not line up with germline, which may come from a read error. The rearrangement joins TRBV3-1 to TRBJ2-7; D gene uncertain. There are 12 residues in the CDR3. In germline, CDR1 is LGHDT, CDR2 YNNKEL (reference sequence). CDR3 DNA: TGTGCCAGCAGCCCGAGCTCCTACGAACAGTACTTC. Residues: CASSPSSYEQYF.

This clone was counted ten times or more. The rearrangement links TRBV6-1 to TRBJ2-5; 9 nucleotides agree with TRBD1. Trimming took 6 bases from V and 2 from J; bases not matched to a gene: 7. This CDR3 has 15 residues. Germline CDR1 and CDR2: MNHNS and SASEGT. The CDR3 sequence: CASSSTGGVQETQYF. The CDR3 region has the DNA TGTGCCAGCAGCTCTACAGGGGGCGTGCAAGAGACCCAGTACTTC.

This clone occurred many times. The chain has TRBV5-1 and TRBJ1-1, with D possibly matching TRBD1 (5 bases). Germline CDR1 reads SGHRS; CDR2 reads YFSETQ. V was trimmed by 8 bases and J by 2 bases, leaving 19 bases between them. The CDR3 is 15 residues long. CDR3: CARTPPSTENTEAFF. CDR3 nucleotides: TGCGCCAGAACACCCCCTTCGACAGAAAACACTGAAGCTTTCTTT.

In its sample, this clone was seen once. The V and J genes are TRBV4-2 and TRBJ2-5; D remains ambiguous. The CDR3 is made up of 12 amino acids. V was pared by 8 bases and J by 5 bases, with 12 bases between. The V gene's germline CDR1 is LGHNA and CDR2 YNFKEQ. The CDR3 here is CASRQGRETQYF. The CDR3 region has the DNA TGTGCCAGCCGGCAAGGTCGGGAGACCCAGTACTTC.

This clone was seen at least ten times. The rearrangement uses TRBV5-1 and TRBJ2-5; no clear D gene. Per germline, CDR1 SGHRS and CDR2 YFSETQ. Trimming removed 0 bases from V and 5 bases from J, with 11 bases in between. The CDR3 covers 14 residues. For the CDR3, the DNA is TGCGCCAGCAGCTTGGAGGCCAACCCGGAGACCCAGTACTTC. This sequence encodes CASSLEANPETQYF.

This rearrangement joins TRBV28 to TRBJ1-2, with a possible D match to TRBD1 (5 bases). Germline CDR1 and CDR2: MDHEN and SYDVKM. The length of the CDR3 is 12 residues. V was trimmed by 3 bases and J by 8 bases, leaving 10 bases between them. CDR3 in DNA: TGTGCCAGCAGTTTTGGAGGGGACGGCTACACCTTC. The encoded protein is CASSFGGDGYTF.

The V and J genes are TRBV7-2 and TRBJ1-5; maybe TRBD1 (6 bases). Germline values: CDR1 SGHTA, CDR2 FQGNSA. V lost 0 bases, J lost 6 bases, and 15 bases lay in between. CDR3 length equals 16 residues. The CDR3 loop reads CASSLARGRGGQPQHF. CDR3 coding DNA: TGTGCCAGCAGCTTAGCGCGGGGCAGGGGCGGTCAGCCCCAGCATTTT.

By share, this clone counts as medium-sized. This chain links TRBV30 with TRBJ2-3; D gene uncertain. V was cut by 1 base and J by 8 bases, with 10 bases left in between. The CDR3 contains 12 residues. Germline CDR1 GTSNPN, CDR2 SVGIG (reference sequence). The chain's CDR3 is CAWSAVSRTQYF. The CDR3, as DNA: TGTGCCTGGAGTGCAGTCTCCCGTACGCAGTATTTT.

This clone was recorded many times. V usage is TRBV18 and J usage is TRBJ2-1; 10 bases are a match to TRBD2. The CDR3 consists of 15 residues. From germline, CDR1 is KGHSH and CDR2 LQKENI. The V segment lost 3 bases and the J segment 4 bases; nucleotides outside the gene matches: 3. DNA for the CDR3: TGTGCCAGCTCACCGGCTAGCGGGGGTTACAATGAGCAGTTCTTC. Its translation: CASSPASGGYNEQFF.

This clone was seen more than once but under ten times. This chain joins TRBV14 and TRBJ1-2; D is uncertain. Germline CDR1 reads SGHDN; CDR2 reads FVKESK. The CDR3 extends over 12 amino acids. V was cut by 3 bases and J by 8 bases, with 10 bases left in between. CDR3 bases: TGTGCCAGCAGCCACGCGACGGGCGGCTACACCTTC. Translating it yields CASSHATGGYTF.

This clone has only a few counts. DNA of the CDR3: TGTGCCAGCAGTGAATGGTGGACGGGCCAAAGCACAGATACGCAGTATTTT. It encodes CASSEWWTGQSTDTQYF. The chain combines TRBV6-1 with TRBJ2-3; no definite D call. This CDR3 region has 17 residues. Trimming removed 2 bases from V and 0 bases from J, with 15 bases in between. Per germline, CDR1 MNHNS and CDR2 SASEGT.

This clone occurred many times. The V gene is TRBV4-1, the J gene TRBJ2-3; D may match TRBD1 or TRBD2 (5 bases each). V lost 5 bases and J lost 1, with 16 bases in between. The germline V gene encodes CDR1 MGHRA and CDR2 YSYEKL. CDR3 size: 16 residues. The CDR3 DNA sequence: TGCGCCAGCAGCTACCGGGGCCGGCTTCGCACAGATACGCAGTATTTT. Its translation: CASSYRGRLRTDTQYF.